Given below is one T cell receptor beta chain in context. The data belong to a study of blood T cell repertoires in COVID-19. Study context: Sites across the United States, Italy and Spain contributed samples from acute and convalescent COVID-19.

Assay used: immunoSEQ multiplex PCR; TCRdb lists only in-frame clones, some missing. The table lists about 200,000 clones, around 90% of them singletons. The source is a man between 40 and 49 years old with acute or convalescent COVID-19. The specimen was peripheral blood.

The CDR3 coding sequence is TGTGCCAGCAGTTTACGCAGCTATAATTCACCCCTCCACTTT. The encoded protein is CASSLRSYNSPLHF. The gene calls are TRBV27 and TRBJ1-6; D unresolved. Germline CDR1 is MNHEY and CDR2 is SMNVEV (reference sequence). The CDR3 sequence is 14 residues long. The V end was cut by 2 bases, the J end by 3 bases, with 5 bases between.